The following is a T cell receptor beta chain sequence with its context. Its matching antigen is unknown. This sample is part of a study of OX40 agonist ivuxolimab in advanced cancers. Study details: Patients were infused with ivuxolimab every 2 weeks at 0.01 to 10 mg/kg.

Baseline was the first blood sampling point, followed by cycle 4 day 1 and cycle 7 day 1. Only in-frame clones appear in the TCRdb table, and some are missing; sequencing was by immunoSEQ multiplex PCR. The sample has roughly 120,000 clones, 80% to 90% seen once. Study-level results: Some of the lowest clonal expansion was seen in partial responders at 0.1-3.0 mg/kg. In CD8+ T cells, expanded clones were on average more numerous than in CD4+.

V gave up 0 bases and J gave up 4 bases, with 12 bases separating them. The germline V gene has CDR1 SGHTA and CDR2 FQGNSA. The CDR3 has 15 residues. The chain couples TRBV7-2 to TRBJ1-2; no firm D call. Source: CD4+ or CD8+ T cells sorted from blood, taken in a trial of the OX40 agonist ivuxolimab. The source of this sequence is an adult with an advanced solid tumor such as melanoma, head and neck, liver or kidney cancer. The CDR3 protein is CASSLARRSTYGYTF. In nucleotides, the CDR3 is TGTGCCAGCAGCTTAGCGCGCCGGTCGACCTATGGCTACACCTTC.